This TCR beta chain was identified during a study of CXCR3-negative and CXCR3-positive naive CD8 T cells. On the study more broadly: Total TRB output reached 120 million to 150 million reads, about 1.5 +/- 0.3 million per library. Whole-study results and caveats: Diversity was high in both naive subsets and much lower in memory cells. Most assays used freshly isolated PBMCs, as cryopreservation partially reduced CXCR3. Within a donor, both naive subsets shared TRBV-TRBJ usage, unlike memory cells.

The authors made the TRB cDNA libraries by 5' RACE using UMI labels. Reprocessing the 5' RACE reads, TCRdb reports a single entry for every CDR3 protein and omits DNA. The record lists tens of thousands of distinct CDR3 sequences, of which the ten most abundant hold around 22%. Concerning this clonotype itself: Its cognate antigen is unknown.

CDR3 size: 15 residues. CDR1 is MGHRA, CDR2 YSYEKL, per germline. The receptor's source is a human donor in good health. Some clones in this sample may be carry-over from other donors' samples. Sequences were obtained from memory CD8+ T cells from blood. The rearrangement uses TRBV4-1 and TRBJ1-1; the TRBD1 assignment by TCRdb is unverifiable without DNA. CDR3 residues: CASSQDPQGSGEAFF.